This record looks at one TCR beta chain sequence and its context. Authors' analysis steps: Reference gene primer amplification gave nucleated cell count estimates. Measured with immunoSEQ multiplex PCR; TCRdb has only the in-frame clones, and not every one. Clone size and the V and J calls come from that table; the DNA yielded D and trimming. The table shows 65,000 to 90,000 clones, with approximately 88% occurring only once. This sample is drawn from a study of blood T cell repertoires in COVID-19. Across the study: T cells, B-cell-depleted T cells, or PBMCs supplied cDNA or gDNA.

The origin of this receptor is a human donor in a cohort sampled during active COVID-19. Input material: peripheral blood.

In DNA, the CDR3 is TGTGCCTGGAGTGAAGACAGGTCTCTCGGGGAGCTGTTTTTT. Encoded protein: CAWSEDRSLGELFF. V is TRBV30 and J is TRBJ2-2; tentatively, D is TRBD1 (6 bases). The CDR3 extends over 14 amino acids. Per germline, CDR1 GTSNPN and CDR2 SVGIG (reference sequence). With 1 base removed from V and 7 bases from J, the gap between germline ends came to 13 bases.